What follows are 10 T cell receptor beta chains derived from one specimen sequenced in a study of early T cells in non-severe SARS-CoV-2 infection. Via MiXCR, TCRdb re-called the 5' RACE reads, giving one row per CDR3 protein. Among 55,000 to 80,000 distinct CDR3 sequences listed, more than 9% were seen once. Source material: whole blood. Source of these receptors: an adult who was a healthcare worker with PCR-confirmed SARS-CoV-2 infection or an uninfected control (not recorded which).

The chain combines TRBV11-2 with TRBJ2-3; no definite D call. This CDR3 comprises 12 residues. Germline V lookup: CDR1 SGHAT, CDR2 FQNNGV. V lost 5 bases to trimming and J lost 6 bases, with 9 bases between them. The CDR3 here is CASSISRDTQYF. The CDR3 bases are TGTGCCAGCAGCATCAGTCGGGATACGCAGTATTTT.

This clonotype was seen ten or more times. V gene TRBV29-1 combines with J gene TRBJ2-5; D possibly matches TRBD1 or TRBD2 (5 bases each). Per the germline V gene, CDR1 is SQVTM and CDR2 is ANQGSEA. The CDR3 covers 12 residues. V was shortened by 5 bases and J by 4 bases, with 11 bases between the two germline ends. CDR3 amino acids: CSVRGSGETQYF. CDR3 coding DNA: TGCAGCGTTAGGGGCAGCGGAGAGACCCAGTACTTC. Variable domain in full (rest from reference TRBV29-1 and TRBJ2-5): SAVISQKPSRDICQRGTSLTIQCQVDSQVTMMFWYRQQPGQSLTLIATANQGSEATYESGFVIDKFPISRPNLTFSTLTVSNMSPEDSSIYLCSVRGSGETQYFGPGTRLLVL.

This clonotype was picked up a small number of times. The chain combines TRBV12-3 or TRBV12-4 with TRBJ2-6; D unresolved. V shed 6 bases and J shed 0 bases, with 6 bases lying between them. This CDR3 is built from 14 residues. The CDR3 region is CASRLSSGANVLTF. The DNA for the CDR3 is TGTGCCAGCAGGCTTAGCTCTGGGGCCAACGTCCTGACTTTC.

The V and J genes are TRBV11-1 and TRBJ2-2, with TRBD2 identical over 10 bases. The germline gives CDR1 SGHAT, CDR2 FQDESV (reference sequence). V gave up 5 bases and J gave up 4 bases; unmatched junction bases: 1. This CDR3 spans 14 amino acids. CDR3 sequence reads: CASSRLAGTGELFF. The CDR3 DNA sequence: TGTGCCAGCAGCCGACTAGCGGGCACCGGGGAGCTGTTTTTT. The full variable domain, rest sourced from reference TRBV11-1 and TRBJ2-2, is EAEVAQSPRYKITEKSQAVAFWCDPISGHATLYWYRQILGQGPELLVQFQDESVVDDSQLPKDRFSAERLKGVDSTLKIQPAELGDSAMYLCASSRLAGTGELFFGEGSRLTVL.

This clonotype was observed at least ten times. The J gene is TRBJ2-1, the V gene TRBV12-3 or TRBV12-4; possible D gene TRBD2, 7 bases. The CDR3 contains 13 residues. V was pared by 6 bases and J by 8 bases, with 14 bases between. The CDR3 bases are TGTGCCAGCAGAAGAATAGGGGGGGATGAGCAGTTCTTC. Translated: CASRRIGGDEQFF.

The chain couples TRBV2 to TRBJ1-5; 10 bases match TRBD1. With V trimmed by 6 bases and J by 2 bases, 4 bases remained unmatched. This CDR3 spans 15 amino acids. Germline V lookup: CDR1 SNHLY, CDR2 FYNNEI. CDR3 residues: CASRDGTGGNQPQHF. The CDR3 coding sequence is TGTGCCAGCAGGGACGGGACAGGGGGCAATCAGCCCCAGCATTTT.

There are many counts of this clonotype. This sequence joins TRBV6-5 and TRBJ2-5, with 7 nucleotides matching TRBD2. Trimming at V came to 2 bases and at J to 4 bases, leaving 7 bases not matched to a gene. In germline, CDR1 is MNHEY, CDR2 SVGAGI. CDR3 size: 15 residues. The CDR3 spells CASSYGGVLGETQYF. The CDR3 bases are TGTGCCAGCAGTTACGGGGGGGTCCTTGGAGAGACCCAGTACTTC.

The V and J genes are TRBV7-9 and TRBJ1-1; TRBD1 matches at 10 bases. V trimming: 3 bases; J trimming: 3 bases; junction bases outside the gene matches: 7. CDR1 is SEHNR and CDR2 is FQNEAQ in the germline V gene (reference sequence). This CDR3 contains 16 residues. CDR3 coding DNA: TGTGCCAGCAGCTTGGGACAGGGGTATAAGGACACTGAAGCTTTCTTT. Amino acid sequence: CASSLGQGYKDTEAFF. Looking up the rest from reference TRBV7-9 and TRBJ1-1 gives the full variable domain: DTGVSQNPRHKITKRGQNVTFRCDPISEHNRLYWYRQTLGQGPEFLTYFQNEAQLEKSRLLSDRFSAERPKGSFSTLEIQRTEQGDSAMYLCASSLGQGYKDTEAFFGQGTRLTVV.

V and J are TRBV6-6 and TRBJ2-7; 7 bases match TRBD1. The CDR3 extends over 12 amino acids. After removal of 5 bases from V and 6 bases from J, the junction contained 4 bases not matched to a gene. CDR1 and CDR2 (germline): MNHNY, SVGAGI (reference sequence). The CDR3 here is CASSAPGGEQYF. DNA of the CDR3: TGTGCCAGCAGTGCGCCAGGGGGCGAGCAGTACTTC.

This clonotype was observed a handful of times. The rearrangement links TRBV7-9 to TRBJ1-2; D possibly corresponds to TRBD1 (5 bases). This CDR3 region has 15 residues. Looked up from germline, CDR1 is SEHNR and CDR2 is FQNEAQ (reference sequence). With 2 bases removed from V and 4 bases from J, the gap between germline ends came to 14 bases. Written as DNA, the CDR3 is TGTGCCAGCAGCTTACCCTCAGGGCTCGGCTATGGCTACACCTTC. This codes for CASSLPSGLGYGYTF.